A selection of T cell receptor beta chains follows, all from one sample in a study of regulatory dendritic cells for organ transplantation. Sequenced by immunoSEQ multiplex PCR; TCRdb stores in-frame clones only, minus some. The sample records 30,000 to 45,000 clones, over 80% being singletons. Sequenced input: naive CD8+ T cells from blood. Every receptor here comes from a human donor in good health. CDR3s include the opening cysteine and the closing phenylalanine or tryptophan. The D gene is left open where the match is weak. Clone size is stated in some rows and not others, as once, few, many or a class when expanded.

clone size	V gene	J gene	D gene	CDR3 DNA	CDR3 protein
-	TRBV4-1	TRBJ1-4	-	TGCGCCAGCACCTGGAGGGGGGCTAATGAAAAACTGTTTTTT	CASTWRGANEKLFF
-	TRBV7-9	TRBJ1-2	-	TGTGCCAGCAGCTTAGGGGCCGGGACGGAATATGGCTACACCTTC	CASSLGAGTEYGYTF
-	TRBV6-4	TRBJ1-2	-	TGTGCCAGCAGTGCCGACCCGATGTCCCACGCTGGCTACACCTTC	CASSADPMSHAGYTF
-	TRBV10-3	TRBJ1-5	-	TGTGCCATCAGTGGGGATGCTGATAGCAATCAGCCCCAGCATTTT	CAISGDADSNQPQHF
once	TRBV27	TRBJ2-1	TRBD1	TGTGCCAGCAGTGACAGACAGGGTAAAAATGAGCAGTTCTTC	CASSDRQGKNEQFF
-	TRBV28	TRBJ1-1	-	TGTGCCAGCAGTTTTCCCCAGAACACTGAAGCTTTCTTT	CASSFPQNTEAFF
-	TRBV7-9	TRBJ2-3	-	TGTGCCAGCAGCCCTGACCGTAGTCGACTTGCAGATACGCAGTATTTT	CASSPDRSRLADTQYF
-	TRBV7-9	TRBJ2-1	-	TGTGCCAGCCTTGGGAATGAGCAGTTCTTC	CASLGNEQFF
-	TRBV15	TRBJ1-5	-	TGTGCCACCAGCAGTAACAGGGCGGGCCAGCCCCAGCATTTT	CATSSNRAGQPQHF
-	TRBV7-2	TRBJ1-3	-	TGTGCCGCTTTACAGGACTCTGGAAACACCATATATTTT	CAALQDSGNTIYF
-	TRBV4-2	TRBJ2-7	TRBD2	TGTGCCAGCAGCCAAAATTGGGGGGGGAACTACGAGCAGTACTTC	CASSQNWGGNYEQYF
once	TRBV9	TRBJ2-7	-	TGTGCCAGCAGCGTGGGTCAGGGAACCTACGAGCAGTACTTC	CASSVGQGTYEQYF
-	TRBV4-1	TRBJ1-4	-	TGCGCCAGCAGCCTGGTCACCGGGACCCTTGAAAAACTGTTTTTT	CASSLVTGTLEKLFF
-	TRBV4-3	TRBJ1-6	-	TGCGCCAGCAGCCAAGACCGAGGTTATAATTCACCCCTCCACTTT	CASSQDRGYNSPLHF
-	TRBV7-2	TRBJ2-3	TRBD2	TGTGCCAGCAGCTCACGTAGGTATAGCGGGATAGGCACAGATACGCAGTATTTT	CASSSRRYSGIGTDTQYF
-	TRBV2	TRBJ2-1	-	TGTGCCACACAAGGGACTGCGATTGGGGGATGGGTGCAGTTCTTC	CATQGTAIGGWVQFF
few	TRBV9	TRBJ2-2	-	TGTGCCAGCAGCATTAACACCGGGGAGCTGTTTTTT	CASSINTGELFF
-	TRBV28	TRBJ1-5	-	TGTGCCAGCAGTTTTGCAGGGAGCCATCAGCCCCAGCATTTT	CASSFAGSHQPQHF
-	TRBV27	TRBJ2-1	-	TGTGCCAGCAGCTCTAGCATTGAGCAGTTCTTC	CASSSSIEQFF
-	TRBV7-8	TRBJ1-2	-	TGTGCCAGCAGCTTATTGGCGGTCGACTATGGCTACACCTTC	CASSLLAVDYGYTF